This is a list of T cell receptor beta chains from one sample in a study of T cell responses to AZD1222 COVID-19 vaccine. TCRdb's copy holds only in-frame clones and misses some; the assay was immunoSEQ multiplex PCR. In the table there are around 170,000 clones, about nine tenths of which are singletons. Here the sequenced sample was peripheral blood, taken on day 0 of AZD1222 vaccination. These receptors were collected from an adult in good health. Each CDR3 is given with its conserved first and last residue. Fields, in order: J gene, clone size, D gene, V gene, CDR3 DNA, CDR3 protein. D genes are given only for firm matches. Clone size is given for some rows only: seen once, a few or many times, or a class if the clone is expanded.

>TRBJ2-3|once|.|TRBV28
TGTGCCAGCAGTTTACTAGCCCCAGATACGCAGTATTTT
CASSLLAPDTQYF
>TRBJ1-2|.|.|TRBV7-3
TGTGCCAGCAGTTTCCAGGGGACCTATGGCTACACCTTC
CASSFQGTYGYTF
>TRBJ2-7|.|TRBD2|TRBV3-1/TRBV3-2
TGTGCCAGCAGCCAAGGTCCAGCGGGGTATTACGAGCAGTACTTC
CASSQGPAGYYEQYF
>TRBJ1-5|.|.|TRBV4-1
TGCGCCAGCAGCCGATCGACAGCTAGCAATCAGCCCCAGCATTTT
CASSRSTASNQPQHF
>TRBJ2-1|.|TRBD1|TRBV7-2
TGTGCCAGCAGCTTAGGAGGGACAGCAGGGGCTAATGAGCAGTTCTTC
CASSLGGTAGANEQFF
>TRBJ2-5|.|TRBD1|TRBV7-2
TGTGCCAGCACCACAAAAAACAGGGGCGGGACCCAGTACTTC
CASTTKNRGGTQYF
>TRBJ1-2|.|.|TRBV7-3
TGTGCCAGCAGCCCTACGGGCCGGGAGGAGTATGGCTACACCTTC
CASSPTGREEYGYTF
>TRBJ2-4|.|.|TRBV11-2
TGTGCCAGCAGCTGGTCGGGACTACAGGGGTCCGCCAAAAACATTCAGTACTTC
CASSWSGLQGSAKNIQYF
>TRBJ2-2|.|.|TRBV19
TGTGCCAGTAGTATAGTTACTACCGGGGAGCTGTTTTTT
CASSIVTTGELFF
>TRBJ2-3|.|TRBD2|TRBV18
TGTGCCAGCTCGCCTGGTAGCGGGGGGCCTCGAGTCACAGATACGCAGTATTTT
CASSPGSGGPRVTDTQYF
>TRBJ2-3|once|.|TRBV11-2
TGTGCCAGCAGCATAAGACCACGCACAGATACGCAGTATTTT
CASSIRPRTDTQYF
>TRBJ1-2|.|.|TRBV28
TGTGCCAGCAGCCTTCCGGAGGGGGGCTATGGCTACACCTTC
CASSLPEGGYGYTF
>TRBJ2-2|once|.|TRBV5-1
TGCGCCAGCAGCCTTTGGGACACCAACACCGGGGAGCTGTTTTTT
CASSLWDTNTGELFF
>TRBJ1-1|.|.|TRBV30
TGTGCCTGGAGTCGGAGGACTGAAGCTTTCTTT
CAWSRRTEAFF
>TRBJ2-5|.|.|TRBV7-3
TGTGCCAGCAGCTTAACGGGTAGCAGTGGAGAGACCCAGTACTTC
CASSLTGSSGETQYF
>TRBJ1-1|.|.|TRBV29-1
TGCAGCGTTGAAAGGACAGAAAACACTGAAGCTTTCTTT
CSVERTENTEAFF
>TRBJ2-3|.|.|TRBV18
TGTGCCAGCTCACCACCTCTGACGATCCCAGATACGCAGTATTTT
CASSPPLTIPDTQYF
>TRBJ1-3|.|.|TRBV28
TGTGCCAGCAGCGAGGTTTTGGGGGCTGGAAACACCATATATTTT
CASSEVLGAGNTIYF
>TRBJ1-1|.|.|TRBV10-3
TGTGCCATAGGAGGAATGAACACTGAAGCTTTCTTT
CAIGGMNTEAFF
>TRBJ2-7|.|TRBD1|TRBV5-1
TGCGCCAGCAGCGCGGACAGGGTGCTTTCCTACGAGCAGTACTTC
CASSADRVLSYEQYF
>TRBJ1-5|.|.|TRBV6-2/TRBV6-3
TGTGCCAGCAGTCTTGGGTCGAGCAATCAGCCCCAGCATTTT
CASSLGSSNQPQHF
>TRBJ1-3|.|.|TRBV28
TGTGCCAGCAGTTTCATGTCGGGGGGGGACACCATATATTTT
CASSFMSGGDTIYF
>TRBJ2-5|once|.|TRBV28
TGTGCCAGCAGCCTATCAAGGGGGGCCCAAGAGACCCAGTACTTC
CASSLSRGAQETQYF
>TRBJ2-1|.|.|TRBV7-2
TGTGCCAGCAGCTTAGGAGCTGGGGATGAGCAGTTCTTC
CASSLGAGDEQFF
>TRBJ1-5|.|.|TRBV4-1
TGCGCCAGCAGCCAGCCGGGACACTTCAATCAGCCCCAGCATTTT
CASSQPGHFNQPQHF
>TRBJ1-1|.|TRBD1|TRBV5-6
TGTGCCAGCAGCAGCTCAGGACAGGGAGCTGAAGCTTTCTTT
CASSSSGQGAEAFF
>TRBJ2-1|.|TRBD1|TRBV30
TGTGCCTGGAGGTTACAGGGGCAGACCTACAATGAGCAGTTCTTC
CAWRLQGQTYNEQFF
>TRBJ1-1|once|TRBD1|TRBV10-2
TGCGCCAGCAGCCTTAGGGGGCAGTCGGACACTGAAGCTTTCTTT
CASSLRGQSDTEAFF
>TRBJ1-1|.|.|TRBV7-3
TGTGCCAGCAGCCGTAACATGAACACTGAAGCTTTCTTT
CASSRNMNTEAFF